This TCR beta chain was captured in a study of monozygotic twins with inflammatory bowel disease. TCRdb re-called the 5' RACE reads; one entry per CDR3 protein, DNA not given. Its table lists some 440,000 distinct CDR3 sequences. Details on this clonotype: Its target is not known.

Whole-study results and caveats: With others, IBD patients shared fewer clonotypes than healthy twins did, especially with disease activity.

Germline V gene data show CDR1 as SSHAT and CDR2 as FNYEAQ (reference sequence). The CDR3 loop spans 15 amino acids. Whole-blood total RNA was extracted without T cell sorting. The chain employs TRBV7-7 and TRBJ2-1; lacking DNA, the TRBD2 call made by TCRdb goes unchecked. This receptor was taken from a human donor with ulcerative colitis or Crohn's disease, or a healthy co-twin of an affected twin (not recorded which). The sample taken for sequencing was blood. The CDR3 sequence is CASSLGTSGSGEQFF.